One sample yielded the 8 T cell receptor beta chains listed below, sequenced in a study of blood T cell repertoires in COVID-19. Libraries were prepared by immunoSEQ multiplex PCR; TCRdb keeps only in-frame clonotypes and omits some of them. The sample comprises about 180,000 clones, around 85% of which are singletons, and about 8.6% rests with the top ten. Sequencing was done on a sample of peripheral blood. The receptors here all came from a man aged 50 to 59 with active or convalescent COVID-19.

The chain combines TRBV4-2 with TRBJ2-2, with TRBD1 as a possible D gene (7 bases). This CDR3 spans 17 amino acids. Germline V gene sequence: CDR1 LGHNA, CDR2 YNFKEQ. The ends were cut back, 4 bases at V and 4 bases at J, with 19 bases in the middle. CDR3 nucleotide sequence: TGTGCCAGCAGCCGCGAACGGGCAGGGGGAGGCACCGGGGAGCTGTTTTTT. Translating gives CASSRERAGGGTGELFF.

This chain connects TRBV7-2 to TRBJ1-2, with D unclear. Germline assignment: CDR1 SGHTA and CDR2 FQGNSA. Trimming removed 1 base from V and 7 bases from J, with 16 bases in between. CDR3 length equals 15 residues. The CDR3 bases are TGTGCCAGCAGCTTAGATAAACCTGCCCCCGGTGGCTACACCTTC. It specifies CASSLDKPAPGGYTF.

This chain joins TRBV4-3 and TRBJ2-2, with unresolved D. Germline V gene data show CDR1 as LGHNA and CDR2 as YSLEER. The CDR3 has 12 residues. Trimming pared 4 bases from V and 6 bases from J, leaving 6 bases between. CDR3 region: CASSRGPGELFF. In nucleotides, the CDR3 is TGCGCCAGCAGCCGCGGTCCCGGGGAGCTGTTTTTT.

This chain uses TRBV5-1 with TRBJ1-1; maybe TRBD1 (6 bases). V lost 4 bases, J lost 1 base, and 11 bases lay in between. This CDR3 is 14 amino acids long. Germline CDR1 SGHRS, CDR2 YFSETQ. CDR3 nucleotide sequence: TGCGCCAGCAGCACACAGGGTGGGAACACTGAAGCTTTCTTT. Encoded protein: CASSTQGGNTEAFF.

The genes are TRBV5-1 and TRBJ1-6; the match to TRBD1 covers 9 bases. The CDR3 is 17 amino acids. Trimming took 4 bases from V and 0 from J; bases not matched to a gene: 5. Germline CDR1 and CDR2: SGHRS and YFSETQ. The DNA of the CDR3 is TGCGCCAGCAGCGCCGGACAGGGGAGCTCCTATAATTCACCCCTCCACTTT. Translated: CASSAGQGSSYNSPLHF.

The chain has TRBV5-1 and TRBJ2-7; 7 nucleotides line up with TRBD1. Losses at the gene ends were 5 bases for V and 4 bases for J; bases not matched to a gene: 3. Germline CDR1 is SGHRS and CDR2 is YFSETQ. This CDR3 spans 12 amino acids. CDR3: CASRKGQYEQYF. The CDR3 DNA follows: TGCGCCAGCAGAAAGGGACAGTACGAGCAGTACTTC.

The genes are TRBV7-9 and TRBJ1-1; no reliable D call. The CDR3 runs 13 residues. Trimming removed 5 bases from V and 8 bases from J, with 15 bases in between. The germline gives CDR1 SEHNR, CDR2 FQNEAQ (reference sequence). CDR3 loop: CASSPTSVEEAFF. The CDR3 nucleotides are TGTGCCAGCAGCCCCACCTCCGTGGAGGAAGCTTTCTTT.

This clone is a singleton in its sample. This chain links TRBV18 with TRBJ1-5, with TRBD1 matching 8 bases. The CDR3 has 16 residues. Germline CDR1 is KGHSH and CDR2 is LQKENI. The V and J ends lost 0 bases and 5 bases, in that order; junction bases with no gene match: 6. The chain's CDR3 is CASSPPGRGRDQPQHF. The CDR3 DNA is TGTGCCAGCTCACCACCGGGCAGGGGGCGCGATCAGCCCCAGCATTTT.